Below, 24 T cell receptor beta chains from the same sample are listed, as sequenced in a study of identical twins. TCRdb used MiXCR to reprocess the 5' RACE reads, holding one entry per CDR3 protein. The sample includes about 530,000 distinct CDR3 sequences, around 15% of them seen just once. These data were also reused for a study on yellow fever vaccine responses in identical twins.

The sequenced sample was CD4+ T cells sorted from blood. Receptor source: a woman under 30 in good health.

This clonotype has just a few counts. The V and J genes are TRBV20-1 and TRBJ2-5; the D is unclear. The germline CDR1 and CDR2 sequences are DFQATT and SNEGSKA (reference sequence). The germline V and J ends were trimmed by 5 bases and 0 bases, with 7 bases remaining between them. CDR3 length: 12 amino acids. This chain's CDR3 is CSARPNQETQYF. The DNA for the CDR3 is TGCAGTGCTCGACCGAACCAAGAGACCCAGTACTTC.

This clonotype came up a few times. The chain carries TRBV24-1 and TRBJ2-3, with D maybe TRBD1 (6 bases). V lost 12 bases to trimming and J lost 2 bases, with 14 bases between them. The CDR3 totals 13 residues. In germline, CDR1 is KGHDR, CDR2 SFDVKD. CDR3 sequence reads: CAASRDTTDTQYF. The CDR3 DNA is TGTGCCGCATCCCGGGACACCACAGATACGCAGTATTTT.

This clonotype showed up many times. V is TRBV12-3 or TRBV12-4 and J is TRBJ2-7; 12 bases are a match to TRBD1. The CDR3 is made up of 15 amino acids. J lost 6 bases, V lost 4 bases, and 7 bases had no gene match. CDR3 nucleotides: TGTGCCAGCAGTTCCCGGGACAGGGGGCCCGTCGAGCAGTACTTC. It yields the protein CASSSRDRGPVEQYF.

This clonotype was observed a single time. This sequence joins TRBV7-2 and TRBJ2-1, with 8 bases matching TRBD2. The V gene end was trimmed by 5 bases and the J gene end by 9 bases; junction bases not matched to a gene: 6. This CDR3 region has 13 residues. Per the germline V gene, CDR1 is SGHTA and CDR2 is FQGNSA. The CDR3 sequence: CASSLGAGGEQFF. Written as DNA, the CDR3 is TGTGCCAGCAGCCTGGGGGCGGGGGGTGAGCAGTTCTTC.

The gene calls are TRBV10-3 and TRBJ2-1; 8 bases line up with TRBD2. Losses at the gene ends were 2 bases for V and 8 bases for J; bases not matched to a gene: 8. The CDR3 has 15 residues. Germline V gene sequence: CDR1 ENHRY, CDR2 SYGVKD. CDR3 region: CAISENSGKGDEQFF. The CDR3 DNA is TGTGCCATCAGTGAGAATAGCGGGAAGGGCGATGAGCAGTTCTTC.

The gene calls are TRBV5-1 and TRBJ1-2; a possible D gene is TRBD1 (5 bases). CDR1 and CDR2 (germline): SGHRS, YFSETQ. Trimming took off 3 bases at V and 4 bases at J, with 7 bases between the two ends. The CDR3 extends over 12 amino acids. CDR3 region: CASSWDVYGYTF. The CDR3 nucleotides are TGCGCCAGCAGCTGGGACGTCTATGGCTACACCTTC.

The rearrangement links TRBV7-9 to TRBJ1-6; 8 nucleotides align to TRBD1. The CDR3 is made up of 11 amino acids. V lost 6 bases and J lost 16; bases outside the gene matches: 5. Germline V gene data show CDR1 as SEHNR and CDR2 as FQNEAQ (reference sequence). CDR3 sequence (DNA): TGTGCCAGCAGTCCAGGGGGCTTTCTCCACTTT. Translation gives CASSPGGFLHF.

This clonotype appeared a few times. The chain recombines TRBV20-1 with TRBJ1-1; D uncertain. Trimming cost V 4 bases and J 8 bases, with 11 bases left between them. The CDR3 runs to 11 residues. Germline V CDR1 and CDR2: DFQATT, SNEGSKA (reference sequence). The CDR3 sequence is CSANRHDEAFF. CDR3 coding DNA: TGCAGTGCTAACCGACACGACGAAGCTTTCTTT.

This clonotype was seen once. The chain couples TRBV10-3 to TRBJ2-2; the match to TRBD1 covers 9 bases. Germline CDR1 and CDR2: ENHRY and SYGVKD. CDR3 length: 15 residues. V was clipped by 2 bases and J by 4 bases; unmatched bases: 2. The CDR3 region is CAISEKGQGTGELFF. The DNA for the CDR3 is TGTGCCATCAGTGAGAAGGGACAGGGCACCGGGGAGCTGTTTTTT.

The V call is TRBV6-1, the J call TRBJ1-1; 10 nucleotides agree with TRBD1. V shed 8 bases, J shed 1 base, and the junction held 13 bases outside the gene matches. Germline V gives CDR1 MNHNS, CDR2 SASEGT. The CDR3 consists of 17 residues. CDR3 in amino acids: CASCRLLGQGSNTEAFF. The CDR3 DNA reads as TGTGCCAGCTGTAGACTATTGGGACAGGGGTCGAACACTGAAGCTTTCTTT.

The chain employs TRBV20-1 and TRBJ2-7, with D perhaps matching TRBD2 (5 bases). Trimming pared 4 bases from V and 3 bases from J, leaving 13 bases between. Germline assignment: CDR1 DFQATT and CDR2 SNEGSKA (reference sequence). The CDR3 has 13 amino acids. The CDR3, as DNA: TGCAGTGCTATAGGGTCCGGGGTCTACGAGCAGTACTTC. Translating it yields CSAIGSGVYEQYF.

This clonotype turned up a few times. The chain uses TRBV15 and TRBJ2-1; D is unresolved. The CDR3 is 13 amino acids. With 4 bases removed from V and 8 bases from J, the gap between germline ends came to 12 bases. In germline, CDR1 is LNHNV, CDR2 YYDKDF (reference sequence). CDR3 DNA sequence: TGTGCCACCAGCATGGGCTATTCGGATGAGCAGTTCTTC. Translated: CATSMGYSDEQFF.

The V call is TRBV7-9, the J call TRBJ1-2; D gene uncertain. Trimming removed 5 bases at V and 6 bases at J, with 19 bases between. This CDR3 has 15 amino acids. Germline V CDR1 and CDR2: SEHNR, FQNEAQ (reference sequence). The CDR3 DNA follows: TGTGCCAGCAGCCCCCACGGGAAAAGGATCAATGGCTACACCTTC. Protein sequence: CASSPHGKRINGYTF. Drawing the rest from reference TRBV7-9 and TRBJ1-2, the complete variable domain is DTGVSQNPRHKITKRGQNVTFRCDPISEHNRLYWYRQTLGQGPEFLTYFQNEAQLEKSRLLSDRFSAERPKGSFSTLEIQRTEQGDSAMYLCASSPHGKRINGYTFGSGTRLTVV.

V and J are TRBV7-9 and TRBJ2-1; D is ambiguous. The CDR3 totals 12 residues. CDR1 is SEHNR, CDR2 FQNEAQ, per germline (reference sequence). V was shortened by 5 bases and J by 7 bases, with 9 bases between the two germline ends. CDR3 loop: CASSSPANEQFF. The CDR3 nucleotides are TGTGCCAGCAGCAGCCCCGCGAATGAGCAGTTCTTC.

This clonotype has more than one count but fewer than ten. The rearrangement joins TRBV27 to TRBJ2-7; no firm D call. There are 14 residues in the CDR3. Per the germline V gene, CDR1 is MNHEY and CDR2 is SMNVEV (reference sequence). The V gene lost 2 bases and the J gene lost 12 bases, with 20 bases spanning the gap. CDR3 in amino acids: CASSLPHLKSDRYV. CDR3 DNA: TGTGCCAGCAGTTTACCCCATCTAAAGAGTGATCGGTACGTC.

V is TRBV7-8 and J is TRBJ2-2; D is perhaps TRBD1 or TRBD2 (5 bases each). The germline gives CDR1 SGHVS, CDR2 FQNEAQ. This CDR3 region has 17 residues. Trimming cost V 5 bases and J 0 bases, with 16 bases left between them. Written as DNA, the CDR3 is TGTGCCAGCAGCCCGAAAACCGGGACCCCGAACACCGGGGAGCTGTTTTTT. Protein sequence: CASSPKTGTPNTGELFF.

The sample holds a few counts of this clonotype. The chain is built from TRBV7-9 and TRBJ1-1, with D tentatively TRBD1 (5 bases). This CDR3 comprises 12 residues. Looked up from germline, CDR1 is SEHNR and CDR2 is FQNEAQ (reference sequence). Deletions cut 6 bases from V and 6 bases from J, with 11 bases between. The CDR3 DNA is TGTGCCAGCAGAATAGCGGGGGCTGAAGCTTTCTTT. It yields the protein CASRIAGAEAFF.

This clonotype was found a few times. The CDR3 region has the DNA TGCAGTGCTTCAACCACCCAGAGACAGGAGTACGAGCAGTACGTC. It yields the protein CSASTTQRQEYEQYV. The genes are TRBV20-1 and TRBJ2-7, with a possible D match to TRBD1 (6 bases). Germline V lookup: CDR1 DFQATT, CDR2 SNEGSKA (reference sequence). V was pared by 5 bases and J by 4 bases, with 21 bases between. The CDR3 extends over 15 amino acids.

This clonotype was observed a few times. The DNA for the CDR3 is TGTGCCAGCACTCCCTCCGGGAGAGGCACAGATACGCAGTATTTT. It encodes CASTPSGRGTDTQYF. The rearrangement links TRBV12-3 or TRBV12-4 to TRBJ2-3; a possible D gene is TRBD2 (6 bases). Trimming shortened V by 7 bases and J by 1 base, and 15 bases separated the two germline ends. The CDR3 sequence is 15 residues long.

This sequence joins TRBV29-1 and TRBJ2-5, with 8 bases aligning to TRBD1. J was trimmed by 1 base and V by 7 bases; bases with no gene match: 5. CDR1 is SQVTM and CDR2 is ANQGSEA in the germline V gene. The length of the CDR3 is 13 residues. The CDR3 coding sequence is TGCAGCGGAGCCGGGACAGGCCAAGAGACCCAGTACTTC. As protein: CSGAGTGQETQYF.

This clonotype was seen a few times. The rearrangement links TRBV24-1 to TRBJ2-6; no reliable D call. V lost 1 base and J lost 0, with 6 bases in between. CDR3 length: 16 residues. Germline V gene lookup returns CDR1 KGHDR and CDR2 SFDVKD. The CDR3 bases are TGTGCCACCAGTGATTTCGGAATCTCTGGGGCCAACGTCCTGACTTTC. Its protein is CATSDFGISGANVLTF.

This clonotype was counted a few times. V gene TRBV7-8 combines with J gene TRBJ2-3; 8 positions match TRBD2. Germline CDR1 SGHVS, CDR2 FQNEAQ. V trimming: 5 bases; J trimming: 0 bases; junction bases outside the gene matches: 10. The CDR3 spans 17 residues. CDR3 in DNA: TGTGCCAGCAGCCCAAACGGGGGGGCCTTTAGCACAGATACGCAGTATTTT. This codes for CASSPNGGAFSTDTQYF. The full variable domain, in which reference TRBV7-8 and TRBJ2-3 provide the parts outside the CDR3, is GAGVSQSPRYKVAKRGQDVALRCDPISGHVSLFWYQQALGQGPEFLTYFQNEAQLDKSGLPSDRFFAERPEGSVSTLKIQRTQQEDSAVYLCASSPNGGAFSTDTQYFGPGTRLTVL.

In this sample, this clonotype turned up a few times. The chain carries TRBV10-3 and TRBJ2-7; 10 nucleotides align to TRBD1. The V gene's germline CDR1 is ENHRY and CDR2 SYGVKD. The CDR3 has 13 amino acids. The trim removed 4 bases at V and 4 bases at J, leaving 1 base unmatched. In DNA form, the CDR3 reads TGTGCCATCAGTGGACAGGGGGCTTACGAGCAGTACGTC. It codes for CAISGQGAYEQYV.

This clonotype was seen only a few times. The V gene is TRBV29-1, the J gene TRBJ2-5; D unresolved. CDR1 and CDR2 from the germline V gene are SQVTM and ANQGSEA. The CDR3 has 12 residues. V was shortened by 4 bases and J by 0 bases, with 6 bases between the two germline ends. The CDR3 DNA reads as TGCAGCGTTGGGGCTAACCAAGAGACCCAGTACTTC. This gives the protein CSVGANQETQYF. The full variable domain, its missing parts supplied by reference TRBV29-1 and TRBJ2-5, is SAVISQKPSRDICQRGTSLTIQCQVDSQVTMMFWYRQQPGQSLTLIATANQGSEATYESGFVIDKFPISRPNLTFSTLTVSNMSPEDSSIYLCSVGANQETQYFGPGTRLLVL.